This entry is about one TCR beta chain. The Seattle site enrolled patients during active infection and followed them longitudinally. These data are taken from a study of blood T cell repertoires in COVID-19. Study background: The origin of the acute and convalescent COVID-19 samples was the United States, Italy and Spain.

The CDR3 consists of 16 residues. The germline V gene has CDR1 KGHDR and CDR2 SFDVKD. V gave up 2 bases and J gave up 0 bases; unmatched junction bases: 2. TCRdb keeps only in-frame clones here, not all; method: immunoSEQ multiplex PCR. Of some 450,000 clones in the sample, around 88% were seen once. The sample consisted of peripheral blood. The origin of this receptor is a woman aged 45 to 65 with COVID-19, enrolled during active disease. The rearrangement joins TRBV24-1 to TRBJ2-2; TRBD1 matches at 7 bases. The CDR3 DNA is TGTGCCACCAGTGATTCGGGACAGCCGAACACCGGGGAGCTGTTTTTT. This sequence encodes CATSDSGQPNTGELFF.